Shown below are 22 T cell receptor beta chains from a single sample sequenced in a study of T cells after yellow fever vaccination. TCRdb fed the 5' RACE reads into MiXCR, producing one record per CDR3 protein. Found here are hundreds of thousands of distinct CDR3 sequences, approximately 9% of them singletons; the top ten hold roughly 18%. This sample comprised PBMCs, obtained on the day of the first yellow fever vaccination. The receptors shown here come from a man younger than 35 who received the YFV17D yellow fever vaccine.

This clonotype was counted a few times. J is TRBJ1-2 and V is TRBV4-3, with D uncertain. Germline V CDR1 and CDR2: LGHNA, YSLEER. V dropped 0 bases and J dropped 4 bases, with 24 bases sitting between them. This CDR3 has 19 amino acids. Here the CDR3 reads CASSQDTSKGTLVGYGYTF. The CDR3 DNA reads as TGCGCCAGCAGCCAAGATACTTCTAAGGGAACCCTTGTAGGCTATGGCTACACCTTC.

In its sample, this clonotype was seen many times. This chain links TRBV5-1 with TRBJ2-5; possibly TRBD1 for D (5 bases). The ends were cut back, 4 bases at V and 5 bases at J, with 12 bases in the middle. The CDR3 runs to 13 residues. Germline V gene lookup returns CDR1 SGHRS and CDR2 YFSETQ. The CDR3 nucleotides read TGCGCCAGCAGCCCTCAGGGTCGGGAGACCCAGTACTTC. It encodes CASSPQGRETQYF.

This chain connects TRBV7-3 to TRBJ2-2; TRBD1 aligns across 9 bases. The V segment lost 4 bases and the J segment 2 bases; nucleotides outside the gene matches: 5. The CDR3 totals 16 residues. Per the germline V gene, CDR1 is SGHTA and CDR2 is FQGTGA. Here the CDR3 reads CASSSGTGLNTGELFF. In DNA, the CDR3 is TGTGCCAGCAGCTCCGGGACAGGGCTTAACACCGGGGAGCTGTTTTTT.

This sequence joins TRBV6-2 or TRBV6-3 and TRBJ1-5; D is perhaps TRBD1 (6 bases). This CDR3 has 13 amino acids. Germline CDR1 reads MNHEY; CDR2 reads SVGEGT. Between the trimmed V and J ends, which lost 8 bases and 12 bases, there was a span of 20 bases. CDR3 sequence (DNA): TGTGCCAGCGCTTCCGGGGGGCTGGAAGACCAGCATTTT. This translates into CASASGGLEDQHF.

This clonotype was seen ten or more times. CDR3 in DNA: TGCGCCAGCAGTCAATGGACAGGGCCCTCCTACGAGCAGTACTTC. Translating gives CASSQWTGPSYEQYF. This chain uses TRBV23-1 with TRBJ2-7; 8 bases are shared with TRBD1. TRBV23-1 is an ORF; its function is uncertain. V lost 1 base to trimming and J lost 0 bases; unmatched junction nucleotides: 2. This CDR3 is built from 15 residues.

The chain combines TRBV15 with TRBJ1-5; the match to TRBD1 covers 8 bases. V dropped 1 base and J dropped 6; count of bases not matched to a gene: 2. Germline-derived CDR1 and CDR2 are LNHNV and YYDKDF (reference sequence). The CDR3 has 14 amino acids. DNA for the CDR3: TGTGCCACCAGCAGAGGGACAGGGTTTCAGCCCCAGCATTTT. Its translation: CATSRGTGFQPQHF.

The chain links TRBV10-2 to TRBJ2-3, with D maybe TRBD1 (5 bases). Germline V gene data show CDR1 as WSHSY and CDR2 as SAAADI. V was cut by 6 bases and J by 2 bases, with 12 bases left in between. CDR3 length: 14 amino acids. The CDR3 here is CASSRTNPTDTQYF. For the CDR3, the DNA is TGCGCCAGCAGCCGGACAAATCCCACAGATACGCAGTATTTT.

The chain joins TRBV7-6 to TRBJ2-2; D call uncertain. Trimming shortened V by 2 bases and J by 6 bases, and 7 bases separated the two germline ends. Germline CDR1 and CDR2: SGHVS and FNYEAQ. The CDR3 length is 13 residues. CDR3 DNA sequence: TGTGCCAGCAGCTTATTCATCTCCGGGGAGCTGTTTTTT. It is translated as CASSLFISGELFF.

The chain carries TRBV7-9 and TRBJ1-5; D perhaps matches TRBD1 (5 bases). The CDR3 loop spans 16 amino acids. The ends were cut back, 2 bases at V and 6 bases at J, with 17 bases in the middle. Germline V gene data show CDR1 as SEHNR and CDR2 as FQNEAQ (reference sequence). This CDR3 is CASSLYSGRMAQPQHF. CDR3 nucleotides: TGTGCCAGCAGCTTATATTCAGGGAGGATGGCTCAGCCCCAGCATTTT.

This clonotype has more than one count but fewer than ten. V is TRBV5-1 and J is TRBJ1-1; 7 nucleotides align to TRBD1. The V gene end was trimmed by 3 bases and the J gene end by 5 bases; junction bases not matched to a gene: 7. The CDR3 contains 14 residues. The germline CDR1 and CDR2 sequences are SGHRS and YFSETQ. The CDR3 DNA is TGCGCCAGCAGCTCAGGGGACAGAAGGACTGAAGCTTTCTTT. Residues: CASSSGDRRTEAFF.

This clonotype has a handful of counts. The chain couples TRBV20-1 to TRBJ1-1, with D possibly TRBD1 on 5 matching bases. The CDR3 is 13 residues long. The V gene lost 3 bases and the J gene lost 11 bases, with 19 bases spanning the gap. CDR1 is DFQATT and CDR2 is SNEGSKA in the germline V gene (reference sequence). As DNA, the CDR3 is TGCAGTGCTAGGGGGCTGGGGGTTCACTGGGCTTTCTTT. This encodes CSARGLGVHWAFF.

This clonotype was observed a few times. This sequence joins TRBV20-1 and TRBJ2-2; TRBD2 aligns across 10 bases. The CDR3 extends over 13 amino acids. V was clipped by 6 bases and J by 5 bases; unmatched bases: 3. Germline values: CDR1 DFQATT, CDR2 SNEGSKA (reference sequence). For the CDR3, the DNA is TGCAGTGCGCAGACTAGCGGGACCGGGGAGCTGTTTTTT. Translated, it gives CSAQTSGTGELFF.

The V gene is TRBV10-3, the J gene TRBJ1-5, with D possibly TRBD1 on 6 matching bases. The germline V and J ends were trimmed by 8 bases and 4 bases, with 15 bases remaining between them. This CDR3 has 14 amino acids. The germline V gene encodes CDR1 ENHRY and CDR2 SYGVKD. CDR3: CAISQPGANQPQHF. DNA of the CDR3: TGTGCCATCTCGCAACCGGGGGCAAATCAGCCCCAGCATTTT.

CDR3 DNA: TGTGCCAGCAGTGCCTCCTTGGAGGGGGAGCTGTTTTTT. Protein: CASSASLEGELFF. The rearrangement uses TRBV27 and TRBJ2-2; no clear D gene. The CDR3 length is 13 residues. The germline V and J ends were trimmed by 5 bases and 8 bases, with 12 bases remaining between them. Germline assignment: CDR1 MNHEY and CDR2 SMNVEV (reference sequence).

In its sample, this clonotype was seen a few times. The chain is built from TRBV7-2 and TRBJ2-3, with 9 positions matching TRBD2. The CDR3 extends over 15 amino acids. With V trimmed by 4 bases and J by 1 base, 3 bases remained unmatched. Germline CDR1 is SGHTA and CDR2 is FQGNSA. The CDR3 DNA sequence: TGTGCCAGCAGCTGGGCTAGCGGGGGCACAGATACGCAGTATTTT. Its translation: CASSWASGGTDTQYF.

The chain has TRBV7-9 and TRBJ2-5, with D tentatively TRBD1 or TRBD2 (5 bases each). The V and J ends lost 5 bases and 2 bases respectively, with 12 bases between them. The germline gives CDR1 SEHNR, CDR2 FQNEAQ (reference sequence). This CDR3 region has 14 residues. CDR3 loop: CASSPPWGQETQYF. The DNA of the CDR3 is TGTGCCAGCAGCCCACCATGGGGGCAAGAGACCCAGTACTTC.

The chain employs TRBV20-1 and TRBJ2-5; tentative D call: TRBD2 (5 bases). Germline V gene sequence: CDR1 DFQATT, CDR2 SNEGSKA (reference sequence). Trimming cost V 5 bases and J 1 base, with 14 bases left between them. The CDR3 extends over 14 amino acids. The CDR3 region is CSAPRVGLQETQYF. The CDR3 region has the DNA TGCAGTGCTCCGCGGGTGGGTCTCCAAGAGACCCAGTACTTC.

The chain couples TRBV11-2 to TRBJ2-7; tentatively, D is TRBD2 (5 bases). The CDR3 is made up of 13 amino acids. Germline values: CDR1 SGHAT, CDR2 FQNNGV. V lost 3 bases and J lost 3, with 9 bases in between. The CDR3 sequence: CASSFGGYYEQYF. Written as DNA, the CDR3 is TGTGCCAGCAGCTTCGGCGGGTACTACGAGCAGTACTTC.

This clonotype has at least ten counts. V is TRBV12-3 or TRBV12-4 and J is TRBJ2-7; no clear D gene. The CDR3 loop spans 13 amino acids. V was clipped by 6 bases and J by 4 bases, with 13 bases between them. In nucleotides, the CDR3 is TGTGCCAGCAGCGCCTCTGGGCGATACGAGCAGTACTTC. Protein: CASSASGRYEQYF.

This clonotype was seen repeatedly, ten times or more. This chain links TRBV2 with TRBJ2-3; tentative D call: TRBD2 (6 bases). Germline loops: CDR1 SNHLY, CDR2 FYNNEI. This CDR3 spans 15 amino acids. V gave up 3 bases and J gave up 0 bases, with 10 bases separating them. The CDR3 region is CASSDPGRSTDTQYF. CDR3 nucleotides: TGTGCCAGCAGTGACCCTGGGAGGAGCACAGATACGCAGTATTTT.

The rearrangement joins TRBV7-9 to TRBJ1-2; 10 bases map to TRBD1. This CDR3 contains 14 residues. In germline, CDR1 is SEHNR, CDR2 FQNEAQ (reference sequence). Trimming took 6 bases from V and 7 from J; bases not matched to a gene: 8. DNA for the CDR3: TGTGCCAGCAGTGAGGTGGACAGGGGGTCTGGCTACACCTTC. Translating gives CASSEVDRGSGYTF.

This clonotype was recorded many times. The rearrangement joins TRBV20-1 to TRBJ2-1; 11 bases are a match to TRBD2. The CDR3 consists of 15 residues. The V gene end was trimmed by 5 bases and the J gene end by 5 bases; junction bases not matched to a gene: 8. CDR1 is DFQATT, CDR2 SNEGSKA, per germline (reference sequence). In nucleotides, the CDR3 is TGCAGTGCTCCCAGTAGCGGGGGGGGGAACAATGAGCAGTTCTTC. Protein product: CSAPSSGGGNNEQFF.